What follows are 19 T cell receptor beta chains derived from one specimen sequenced in a study of blood T cell repertoires in COVID-19. Libraries were prepared by immunoSEQ multiplex PCR; TCRdb keeps only in-frame clonotypes and omits some of them. This table holds fewer than 300,000 clones, approximately 83% found once. Sequenced material: peripheral blood. Receptors originate from a woman aged 45-65 years who had recovered from COVID-19.

The CDR3: CASSLGRGDYGYTF. CDR3 DNA: TGTGCCAGCAGCTTAGGACGGGGAGACTATGGCTACACCTTC. The gene calls are TRBV7-9 and TRBJ1-2; D is ambiguous. CDR3 length: 14 residues. Germline loops: CDR1 SEHNR, CDR2 FQNEAQ (reference sequence). Trimming cost V 1 base and J 3 bases, with 9 bases left between them.

This chain uses TRBV5-4 with TRBJ1-1; 7 bases are shared with TRBD1. The germline gives CDR1 SGHNT, CDR2 YYREEE (reference sequence). The CDR3 extends over 17 amino acids. V lost 4 bases, J lost 2 bases, and 14 bases stayed unmatched. The CDR3 coding sequence is TGTGCCAGCAGCCCTAACAGGGGCGCGTACACTAACACTGAAGCTTTCTTT. Translating it yields CASSPNRGAYTNTEAFF.

The genes are TRBV2 and TRBJ2-1, with 12 bases aligning to TRBD2. In germline, CDR1 is SNHLY, CDR2 FYNNEI. J was trimmed by 7 bases and V by 8 bases; bases with no gene match: 9. This CDR3 spans 15 amino acids. The DNA of the CDR3 is TGTGCCAGCTCCCTAGCGGGGGGGCCAGGGAATGAGCAGTTCTTC. This translates into CASSLAGGPGNEQFF. The full variable domain, with the rest looked up from reference TRBV2 and TRBJ2-1, is EPEVTQTPSHQVTQMGQEVILRCVPISNHLYFYWYRQILGQKVEFLVSFYNNEISEKSEIFDDQFSVERPDGSNFTLKIRSTKLEDSAMYFCASSLAGGPGNEQFFGPGTRLTVL.

This clone was detected once. This sequence joins TRBV19 and TRBJ1-2, with 12 bases identical to TRBD1. J lost 4 bases, V lost 3 bases, and 3 bases had no gene match. This CDR3 is 15 amino acids long. Germline V lookup: CDR1 LNHDA, CDR2 SQIVND (reference sequence). Here the CDR3 DNA reads TGTGCCAGTAGTATGGGACAGGGGGCTGCCTATGGCTACACCTTC. Translation: CASSMGQGAAYGYTF.

There are a few counts of this clone. The chain employs TRBV7-8 and TRBJ2-2; the match to TRBD2 covers 10 bases. Trimming removed 5 bases from V and 6 bases from J; junction bases left unmatched: 3. Germline CDR1 SGHVS, CDR2 FQNEAQ. This CDR3 is 14 amino acids long. In DNA form, the CDR3 reads TGTGCCAGCAGCCTTAGCGGGAGGTCCGGGGAGCTGTTTTTT. Translation: CASSLSGRSGELFF.

By share, this clone ranks as medium-sized. V is TRBV27 and J is TRBJ1-2; 7 nucleotides align to TRBD1. The CDR3 is 13 amino acids. Germline assignment: CDR1 MNHEY and CDR2 SMNVEV (reference sequence). The V and J ends lost 5 bases and 5 bases, in that order; junction bases with no gene match: 5. In DNA form, the CDR3 reads TGTGCCAGCAGTCCCAACAGGGGTTATGGCTACACCTTC. Translated: CASSPNRGYGYTF.

This chain connects TRBV18 to TRBJ2-3, with TRBD2 matching 11 bases. CDR1 is KGHSH and CDR2 is LQKENI in the germline V gene. The CDR3 spans 15 residues. V shed 2 bases and J 9 bases; nucleotides not matched to a gene: 7. This CDR3 reads CASSPTSGGFETQYF. CDR3 sequence (DNA): TGTGCCAGCTCACCAACTAGCGGGGGCTTTGAGACGCAGTATTTT. Using reference TRBV18 and TRBJ2-3 for the parts outside the CDR3, the full variable domain is NAGVMQNPRHLVRRRGQEARLRCSPMKGHSHVYWYRQLPEEGLKFMVYLQKENIIDESGMPKERFSAEFPKEGPSILRIQQVVRGDSAAYFCASSPTSGGFETQYFGPGTRLTVL.

This clone has only a few counts. This rearrangement joins TRBV11-2 to TRBJ2-4; D is uncertain. The germline V gene encodes CDR1 SGHAT and CDR2 FQNNGV. This CDR3 is 13 amino acids long. The germline V and J ends were trimmed by 0 bases and 7 bases, with 7 bases remaining between them. Written as DNA, the CDR3 is TGTGCCAGCAGCTTAGATGTCGGGAACATTCAGTACTTC. It is translated as CASSLDVGNIQYF.

This clone was counted between two and nine times. The chain has TRBV24-1 and TRBJ2-2; D ambiguous. V lost 4 bases to trimming and J lost 0 bases, with 8 bases between them. The CDR3 extends over 15 amino acids. Germline values: CDR1 KGHDR, CDR2 SFDVKD. The CDR3 loop reads CATSDPGPNTGELFF. The CDR3 nucleotides are TGTGCCACCAGTGACCCTGGCCCGAACACCGGGGAGCTGTTTTTT.

J is TRBJ1-2 and V is TRBV4-3, with 8 positions matching TRBD1. The CDR3 contains 15 residues. V gave up 4 bases and J gave up 6 bases; unmatched junction bases: 10. Looked up from germline, CDR1 is LGHNA and CDR2 is YSLEER. The CDR3 region is CASSLRTGKFHGYTF. The DNA for the CDR3 is TGCGCCAGCAGCCTCCGGACAGGGAAGTTCCATGGCTACACCTTC.

This chain links TRBV5-6 with TRBJ2-7, with a weak D call TRBD1 (5 bases). The CDR3 sequence is 14 residues long. From germline, CDR1 is SGHDT and CDR2 YYEEEE. Trimming took off 4 bases at V and 3 bases at J, with 14 bases between the two ends. The CDR3 DNA reads as TGTGCCAGCAGCCCGAAACTCAGGGTCTACGAGCAGTACTTC. Its translation: CASSPKLRVYEQYF.

Comments on this clone: A much larger clone differs by one base, so this may be a read error. V is TRBV7-3 and J is TRBJ2-3; the D is unclear. CDR1 SGHTA and CDR2 FQGTGA come from the germline V gene. The length of the CDR3 is 12 residues. Trimming took off 5 bases at V and 0 bases at J, with 3 bases between the two ends. CDR3 coding DNA: TGTGCCAGCAGCCCGAGCACAGATACGCAGTATTTT. This gives the protein CASSPSTDTQYF.

The rearrangement joins TRBV9 to TRBJ1-2; perhaps TRBD1 as D (6 bases). V was trimmed by 3 bases and J by 4 bases, leaving 28 bases between them. Germline lookup yields CDR1 SGDLS and CDR2 YYNGEE. The CDR3 covers 19 residues. CDR3 in amino acids: CASSGTRLPGEGGFYGYTF. For the CDR3, the DNA is TGTGCCAGCAGCGGGACTCGATTACCAGGGGAGGGGGGTTTCTATGGCTACACCTTC.

The chain is built from TRBV28 and TRBJ2-4, with 10 bases fitting TRBD1. Looked up from germline, CDR1 is MDHEN and CDR2 is SYDVKM. The CDR3 totals 14 residues. The J segment lost 5 bases and the V segment lost 6 bases, leaving 4 bases of the junction unmatched. This CDR3 is CASRTGTGENIQYF. CDR3 in DNA: TGTGCCAGCAGGACCGGGACAGGGGAAAACATTCAGTACTTC. The full variable domain, with the rest looked up from reference TRBV28 and TRBJ2-4, is DVKVTQSSRYLVKRTGEKVFLECVQDMDHENMFWYRQDPGLGLRLIYFSYDVKMKEKGDIPEGYSVSREKKERFSLILESASTNQTSMYLCASRTGTGENIQYFGAGTRLSVL.

The genes are TRBV9 and TRBJ1-2, with D maybe TRBD1 (5 bases). The germline gives CDR1 SGDLS, CDR2 YYNGEE. The CDR3 is 13 amino acids. Trimming left V 1 base short and J 5 bases short, with 9 bases between. CDR3 sequence: CASSVLGGYGYTF. CDR3 nucleotide sequence: TGTGCCAGCAGCGTACTCGGGGGTTATGGCTACACCTTC.

V usage is TRBV27 and J usage is TRBJ2-1; D is possibly TRBD1 (6 bases). The CDR3 loop spans 14 amino acids. V was pared by 5 bases and J by 9 bases, with 17 bases between. Germline values: CDR1 MNHEY, CDR2 SMNVEV (reference sequence). The CDR3 DNA reads TGTGCCAGCAGTCCGAGGGACAATCATATTGAGCAGTTCTTC. Translated: CASSPRDNHIEQFF.

The chain employs TRBV7-9 and TRBJ1-5; tentative D call: TRBD1 (6 bases). The V gene's germline CDR1 is SEHNR and CDR2 FQNEAQ (reference sequence). The V and J ends lost 5 bases and 7 bases respectively, with 9 bases between them. This CDR3 has 12 residues. The CDR3 DNA reads as TGTGCCAGCAGCACAGGGCCCCAGCCCCAGCATTTT. This sequence encodes CASSTGPQPQHF. Full variable domain (rest looked up from reference TRBV7-9 and TRBJ1-5): DTGVSQNPRHKITKRGQNVTFRCDPISEHNRLYWYRQTLGQGPEFLTYFQNEAQLEKSRLLSDRFSAERPKGSFSTLEIQRTEQGDSAMYLCASSTGPQPQHFGDGTRLSIL.

This clone was seen just once. The V call is TRBV9, the J call TRBJ2-5; 11 bases agree with TRBD2. V dropped 3 bases and J dropped 5; count of bases not matched to a gene: 6. Germline V gives CDR1 SGDLS, CDR2 YYNGEE. The CDR3 spans 15 residues. The CDR3 bases are TGTGCCAGCAGCGGCCCTAGCGGGGGGCGCGAGACCCAGTACTTC. It translates to CASSGPSGGRETQYF.

The gene calls are TRBV14 and TRBJ2-7; 8 bases line up with TRBD2. The CDR3 has 15 amino acids. Germline V CDR1 and CDR2: SGHDN, FVKESK. With 4 bases clipped from V and 3 bases from J, the junction kept 8 bases outside the gene matches. In DNA form, the CDR3 reads TGTGCCAGCAGCCCCCCTGGGGCGGGGGGCTACGAGCAGTACTTC. It translates to CASSPPGAGGYEQYF.